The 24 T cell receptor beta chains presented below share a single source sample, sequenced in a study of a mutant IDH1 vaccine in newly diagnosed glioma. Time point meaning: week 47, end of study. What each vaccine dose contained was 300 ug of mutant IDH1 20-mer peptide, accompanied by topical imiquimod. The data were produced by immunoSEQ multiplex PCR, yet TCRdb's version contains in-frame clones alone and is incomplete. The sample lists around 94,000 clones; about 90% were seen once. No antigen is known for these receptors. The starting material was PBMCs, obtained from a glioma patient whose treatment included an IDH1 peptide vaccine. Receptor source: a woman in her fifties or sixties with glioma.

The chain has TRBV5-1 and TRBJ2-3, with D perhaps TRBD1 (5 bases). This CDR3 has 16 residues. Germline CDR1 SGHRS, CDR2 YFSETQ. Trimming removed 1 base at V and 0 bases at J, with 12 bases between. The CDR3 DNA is TGCGCCAGCAGCTTGCAGCCAGGGCCGAGCACAGATACGCAGTATTTT. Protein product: CASSLQPGPSTDTQYF.

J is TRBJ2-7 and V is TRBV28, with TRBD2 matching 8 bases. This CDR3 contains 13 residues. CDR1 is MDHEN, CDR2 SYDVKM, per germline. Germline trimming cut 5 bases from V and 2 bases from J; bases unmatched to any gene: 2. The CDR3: CASSPGRAYEQYF. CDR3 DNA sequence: TGTGCCAGCAGTCCCGGGAGGGCCTACGAGCAGTACTTC.

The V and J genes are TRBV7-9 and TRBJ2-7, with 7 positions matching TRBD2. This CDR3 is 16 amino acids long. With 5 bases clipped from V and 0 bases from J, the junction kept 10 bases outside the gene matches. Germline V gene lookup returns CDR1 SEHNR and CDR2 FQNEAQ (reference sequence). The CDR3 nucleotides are TGTGCCAGCAGCCCCCTAAGCGGGATCCTCTCCTACGAGCAGTACTTC. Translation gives CASSPLSGILSYEQYF.

CDR3 sequence reads: CASRPGQVPYGYTF. CDR3 coding DNA: TGTGCCAGCAGGCCGGGACAGGTCCCGTATGGCTACACCTTC. This chain joins TRBV6-5 and TRBJ1-2, with TRBD1 matching 8 bases. With 6 bases clipped from V and 5 bases from J, the junction kept 8 bases outside the gene matches. Germline lookup yields CDR1 MNHEY and CDR2 SVGAGI. This CDR3 comprises 14 residues.

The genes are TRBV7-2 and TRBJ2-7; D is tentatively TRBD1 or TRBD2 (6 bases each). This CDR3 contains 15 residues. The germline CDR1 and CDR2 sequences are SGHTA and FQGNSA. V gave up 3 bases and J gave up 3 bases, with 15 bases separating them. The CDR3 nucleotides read TGTGCCAGCAGCTTCGTGGGGGGCGCGGACTACGAGCAGTACTTC. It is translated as CASSFVGGADYEQYF.

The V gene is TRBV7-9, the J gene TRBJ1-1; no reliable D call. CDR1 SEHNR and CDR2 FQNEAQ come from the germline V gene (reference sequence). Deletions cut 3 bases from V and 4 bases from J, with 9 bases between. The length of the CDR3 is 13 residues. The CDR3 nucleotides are TGTGCCAGCAGCTTCTCGATGGGCACTGAAGCTTTCTTT. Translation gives CASSFSMGTEAFF.

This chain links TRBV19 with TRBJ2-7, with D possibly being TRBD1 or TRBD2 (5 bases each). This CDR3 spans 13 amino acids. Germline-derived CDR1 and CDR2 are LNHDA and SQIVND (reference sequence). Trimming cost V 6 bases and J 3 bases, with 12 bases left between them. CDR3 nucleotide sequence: TGTGCCAGTAGGGGACCCGCGGGCTACGAGCAGTACTTC. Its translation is CASRGPAGYEQYF.

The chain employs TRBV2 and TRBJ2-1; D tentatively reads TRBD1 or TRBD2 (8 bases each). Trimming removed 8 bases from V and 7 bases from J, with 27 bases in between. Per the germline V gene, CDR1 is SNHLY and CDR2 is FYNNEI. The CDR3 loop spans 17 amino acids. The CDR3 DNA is TGTGCCAGCTGGGGCAGGGGGCTTGCGGGAGGTGTTAATGAGCAGTTCTTC. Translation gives CASWGRGLAGGVNEQFF.

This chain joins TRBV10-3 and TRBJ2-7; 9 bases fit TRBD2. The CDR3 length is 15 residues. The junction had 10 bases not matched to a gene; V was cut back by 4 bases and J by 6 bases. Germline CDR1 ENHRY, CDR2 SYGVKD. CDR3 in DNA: TGTGCCATCAGTGGAGGGCGGGAGGGCCGCGGCGAGCAGTACTTC. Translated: CAISGGREGRGEQYF.

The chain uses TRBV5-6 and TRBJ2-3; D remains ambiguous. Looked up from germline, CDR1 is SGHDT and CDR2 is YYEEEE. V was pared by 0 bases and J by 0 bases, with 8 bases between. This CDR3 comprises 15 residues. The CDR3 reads CASSLVPSSTDTQYF. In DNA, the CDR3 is TGTGCCAGCAGCTTGGTTCCTTCTAGCACAGATACGCAGTATTTT.

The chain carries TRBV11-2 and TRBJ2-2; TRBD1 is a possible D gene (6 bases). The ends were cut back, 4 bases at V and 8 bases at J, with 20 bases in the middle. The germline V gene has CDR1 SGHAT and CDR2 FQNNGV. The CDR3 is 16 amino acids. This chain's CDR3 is CASSSLRYGGLGELFF. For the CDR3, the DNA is TGTGCCAGCAGCTCCCTGAGATATGGGGGCCTTGGGGAGCTGTTTTTT.

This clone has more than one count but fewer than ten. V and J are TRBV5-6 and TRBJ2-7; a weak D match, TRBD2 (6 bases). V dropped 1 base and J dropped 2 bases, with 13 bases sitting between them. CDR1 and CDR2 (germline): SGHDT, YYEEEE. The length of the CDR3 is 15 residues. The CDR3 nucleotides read TGTGCCAGCAGCTTGTTGGGACTTCTTGCCTACGAGCAGTACTTC. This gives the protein CASSLLGLLAYEQYF.

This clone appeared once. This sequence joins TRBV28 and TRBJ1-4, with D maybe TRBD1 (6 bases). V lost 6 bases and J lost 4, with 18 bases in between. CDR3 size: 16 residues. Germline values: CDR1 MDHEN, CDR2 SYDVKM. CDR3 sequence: CASRQHGAGVNEKLFF. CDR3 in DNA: TGTGCCAGCAGACAACATGGGGCAGGGGTTAATGAAAAACTGTTTTTT.

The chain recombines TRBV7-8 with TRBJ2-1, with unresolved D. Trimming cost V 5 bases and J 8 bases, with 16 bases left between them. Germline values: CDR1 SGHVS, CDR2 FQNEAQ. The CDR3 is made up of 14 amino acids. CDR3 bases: TGTGCCAGCAGCCGAGGAGTCAGGCCGGATGAGCAGTTCTTC. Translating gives CASSRGVRPDEQFF.

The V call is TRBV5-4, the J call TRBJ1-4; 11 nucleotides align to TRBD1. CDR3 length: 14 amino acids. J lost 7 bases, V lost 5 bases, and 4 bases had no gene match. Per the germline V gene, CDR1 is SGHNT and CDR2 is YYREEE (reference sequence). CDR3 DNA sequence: TGTGCCAGCAGACGGGACAGGGGGTCTGAAAAACTGTTTTTT. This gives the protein CASRRDRGSEKLFF.

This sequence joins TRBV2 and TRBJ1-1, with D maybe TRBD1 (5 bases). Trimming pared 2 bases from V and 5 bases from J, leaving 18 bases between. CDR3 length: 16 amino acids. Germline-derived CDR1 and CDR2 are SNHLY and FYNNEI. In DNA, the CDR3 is TGTGCCAGCAGTGAAAGGCCGCTTCCCAAGGGGACTGAAGCTTTCTTT. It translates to CASSERPLPKGTEAFF. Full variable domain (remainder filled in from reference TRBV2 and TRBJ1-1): EPEVTQTPSHQVTQMGQEVILRCVPISNHLYFYWYRQILGQKVEFLVSFYNNEISEKSEIFDDQFSVERPDGSNFTLKIRSTKLEDSAMYFCASSERPLPKGTEAFFGQGTRLTVV.

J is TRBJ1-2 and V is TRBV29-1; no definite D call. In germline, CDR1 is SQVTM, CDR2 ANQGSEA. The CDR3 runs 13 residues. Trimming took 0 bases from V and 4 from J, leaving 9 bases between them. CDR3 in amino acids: CSVEDPVVYGYTF. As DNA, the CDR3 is TGCAGCGTTGAAGATCCCGTGGTCTATGGCTACACCTTC.

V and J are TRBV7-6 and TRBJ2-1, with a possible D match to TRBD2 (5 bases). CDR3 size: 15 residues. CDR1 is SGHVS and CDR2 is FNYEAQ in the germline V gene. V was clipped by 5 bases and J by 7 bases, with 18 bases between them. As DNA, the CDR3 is TGTGCCAGCAGCCCCACTAGGCTCGGAAGGAATGAGCAGTTCTTC. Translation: CASSPTRLGRNEQFF.

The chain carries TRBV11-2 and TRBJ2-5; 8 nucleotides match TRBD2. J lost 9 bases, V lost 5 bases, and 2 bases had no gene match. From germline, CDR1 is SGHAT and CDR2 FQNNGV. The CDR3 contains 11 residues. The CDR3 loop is CASSVGRAQYF. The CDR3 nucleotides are TGTGCCAGCAGCGTCGGGAGGGCCCAGTACTTC.

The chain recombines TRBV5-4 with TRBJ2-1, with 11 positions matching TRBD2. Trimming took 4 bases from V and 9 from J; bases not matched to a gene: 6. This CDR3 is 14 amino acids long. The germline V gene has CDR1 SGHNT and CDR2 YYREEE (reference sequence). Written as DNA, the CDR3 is TGTGCCAGCAGCCTAGCGGGAGGCCGCGGTGAGCAGTTCTTC. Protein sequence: CASSLAGGRGEQFF.

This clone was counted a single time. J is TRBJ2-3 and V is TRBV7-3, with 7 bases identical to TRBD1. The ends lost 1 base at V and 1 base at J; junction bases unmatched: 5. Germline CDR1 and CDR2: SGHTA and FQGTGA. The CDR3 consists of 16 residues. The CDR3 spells CASSLRPGGGTDTQYF. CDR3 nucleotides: TGTGCCAGCAGCTTAAGGCCAGGGGGTGGCACAGATACGCAGTATTTT.

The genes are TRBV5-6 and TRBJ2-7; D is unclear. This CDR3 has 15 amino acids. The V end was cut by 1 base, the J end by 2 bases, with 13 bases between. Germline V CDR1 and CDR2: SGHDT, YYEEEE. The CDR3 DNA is TGTGCCAGCAGCTTGTTAAGTTTTGGGGCCTACGAGCAGTACTTC. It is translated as CASSLLSFGAYEQYF.

This CDR3 reads CASSHRGPGANVLTF. In nucleotides, the CDR3 is TGTGCCAGCAGTCACCGGGGTCCTGGGGCCAACGTCCTGACTTTC. The chain couples TRBV28 to TRBJ2-6, with D tentatively TRBD2 (5 bases). The germline V gene has CDR1 MDHEN and CDR2 SYDVKM. V lost 5 bases and J 2 bases, leaving 10 bases between the germline ends. The CDR3 runs to 15 residues.

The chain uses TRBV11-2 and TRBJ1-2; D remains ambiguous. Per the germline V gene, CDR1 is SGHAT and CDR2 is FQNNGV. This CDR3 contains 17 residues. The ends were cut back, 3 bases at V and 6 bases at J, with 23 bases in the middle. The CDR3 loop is CASSFGVSGEQVHGYTF. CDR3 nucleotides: TGTGCCAGCAGCTTTGGGGTATCCGGGGAGCAGGTCCATGGCTACACCTTC.